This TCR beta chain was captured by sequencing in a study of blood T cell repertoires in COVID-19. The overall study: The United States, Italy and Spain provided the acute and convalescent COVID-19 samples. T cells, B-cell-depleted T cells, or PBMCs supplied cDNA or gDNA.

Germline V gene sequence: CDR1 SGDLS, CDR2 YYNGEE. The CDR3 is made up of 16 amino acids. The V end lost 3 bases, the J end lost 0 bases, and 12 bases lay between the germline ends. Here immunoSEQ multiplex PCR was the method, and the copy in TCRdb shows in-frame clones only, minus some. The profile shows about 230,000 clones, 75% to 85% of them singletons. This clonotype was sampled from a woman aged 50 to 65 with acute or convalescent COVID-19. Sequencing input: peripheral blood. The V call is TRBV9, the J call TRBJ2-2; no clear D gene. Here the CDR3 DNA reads TGTGCCAGCAGCGAAGATATACGGGCGAACACCGGGGAGCTGTTTTTT. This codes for CASSEDIRANTGELFF.